The present T cell receptor beta chain was sequenced within a study of post-analysis software for immune sequencing data. Findings and caveats of the study: Relative to controls, patients with multiple sclerosis showed significantly lower normalized Chao1 diversity. The five TRBV segments detected at higher frequency in patients than in controls included TRBV5-6, TRBV5-1 and TRBV20-1.

Every TCR beta cDNA library bore unique molecular identifiers. In TCRdb, the PCR reads were re-called with MiXCR into one record per CDR3 protein. The sample has about 820,000 distinct CDR3 sequences, 53% seen once; the top ten hold approximately 4.5%. Germline values: CDR1 SGDLS, CDR2 YYNGEE. The CDR3 contains 15 residues. The trim removed 4 bases at V and 3 bases at J, leaving 8 bases unmatched. For this clonotype: Its antigen remains unidentified.

This chain links TRBV9 with TRBJ1-1; 8 bases align to TRBD1. This receptor was identified in a girl under 18 with multiple sclerosis. Sequencing input: blood. The CDR3 bases are TGTGCCAGCAGCCCCGGACAGGGTCTTGACACTGAAGCTTTCTTT. As protein: CASSPGQGLDTEAFF.